These T cell receptor beta chains were read from a single sample in a study of T cells in Graves' hyperthyroidism and ophthalmopathy. TCRdb itself ran the multiplex PCR reads through MiXCR, one entry per CDR3 protein. The sample includes around 340,000 distinct CDR3 sequences, about 21% of them seen just once. Material for sequencing was blood. Every receptor here comes from a woman in her forties or fifties with Graves' hyperthyroidism. The CDR3 runs from the conserved cysteine through the conserved F or W. A D gene is named only where the DNA matches it firmly. Size tells how often a clone was seen (once, few, many) or the class of an expanded clone, and some rows leave it out.

size: NA; V: TRBV11-2; J: TRBJ2-3; D: TRBD2; DNA: TGTGCCAGCAGCTTAGCCCCGGCGGGGGTTGGAGATACGCAGTATTTT; CDR3: CASSLAPAGVGDTQYF
size: few; V: TRBV12-3/TRBV12-4; J: TRBJ1-4; D: NA; DNA: TGTGCCAGCACCCTCGGCGAAAAACTGTTTTTT; CDR3: CASTLGEKLFF
size: NA; V: TRBV27; J: TRBJ1-5; D: TRBD1; DNA: TGTGCCAGCAGTTTTGGGACAGGGCAAGGGCAGCCCCAGCATTTT; CDR3: CASSFGTGQGQPQHF
size: NA; V: TRBV11-2; J: TRBJ2-2; D: TRBD2; DNA: TGTGCCAGCAGCTTAACACTAGCGGGGCCCGGGGAGCTGTTTTTT; CDR3: CASSLTLAGPGELFF
size: NA; V: TRBV12-3/TRBV12-4; J: TRBJ1-1; D: NA; DNA: TGTGCCAGCAGTACCGGTGGTAGTGAAGCTTTCTTT; CDR3: CASSTGGSEAFF
size: many; V: TRBV27; J: TRBJ2-3; D: TRBD2; DNA: TGTGCCAGCAGAGGACTAGCGGGGGGCCGGGATACGCAGTATTTT; CDR3: CASRGLAGGRDTQYF
size: many; V: TRBV20-1; J: TRBJ2-7; D: TRBD2; DNA: TGCAGTGCTACCGGGACTAGCGGGGCCTACGAGCAGTACTTC; CDR3: CSATGTSGAYEQYF
size: many; V: TRBV2; J: TRBJ1-2; D: NA; DNA: TGTGCCAGCACGGGGGATTTAAGCTATGGCTACACCTTC; CDR3: CASTGDLSYGYTF
size: NA; V: TRBV28; J: TRBJ2-2; D: NA; DNA: TGTGCCAGCACCTGGGTCACCGGGGAGCTGTTTTTT; CDR3: CASTWVTGELFF
size: many; V: TRBV27; J: TRBJ2-7; D: NA; DNA: TGTGCCAGCAGTTTGGCCGGGACTGGGAACTACGAGCAGTACTTC; CDR3: CASSLAGTGNYEQYF
size: few; V: TRBV14; J: TRBJ1-2; D: NA; DNA: TGTGCCAGCAGCCCAACCAGTGTTTCGGGCTACACCTTC; CDR3: CASSPTSVSGYTF
size: many; V: TRBV28; J: TRBJ1-5; D: NA; DNA: TGTGCCAGCAGGGTTGCGGCCTCGGGGACCCAGCCCCAGCATTTT; CDR3: CASRVAASGTQPQHF
size: NA; V: TRBV20-1; J: TRBJ1-6; D: NA; DNA: TGCAGTGCTAGAGATTGGGCGAATCCACCCCTCCACTTT; CDR3: CSARDWANPPLHF
size: NA; V: TRBV29-1; J: TRBJ2-1; D: TRBD1; DNA: TGCAGCGTTGAGGGACAGGGAGGCGATGAGCAGTTCTTC; CDR3: CSVEGQGGDEQFF
size: many; V: TRBV20-1; J: TRBJ2-1; D: TRBD2; DNA: TGCAGTGCAGCCACTAGCGGGAGAGGGGGCGAGCAGTTCTTC; CDR3: CSAATSGRGGEQFF
size: many; V: TRBV7-3; J: TRBJ1-2; D: NA; DNA: TGTGCCAGCAGCTTAACCCAGGGCAATGGCTACACCTTC; CDR3: CASSLTQGNGYTF
size: few; V: TRBV2; J: TRBJ2-1; D: NA; DNA: TGTGCTTCAGAAGGTTCTAGCGTCCCGTTCTTC; CDR3: CASEGSSVPFF
size: NA; V: TRBV6-1; J: TRBJ2-1; D: TRBD1; DNA: TGTGCCAGCAGAACACAGGGGTACAATGAGCAGTTCTTC; CDR3: CASRTQGYNEQFF
size: NA; V: TRBV20-1; J: TRBJ1-1; D: NA; DNA: TGCAGTGCTCTAGACGGCCCTGAAGCTTTCTTT; CDR3: CSALDGPEAFF
size: many; V: TRBV20-1; J: TRBJ2-7; D: TRBD2; DNA: TGCAGTGCTACAACTAGCGGGGGATACGAGCAGTACTTC; CDR3: CSATTSGGYEQYF